This T cell receptor beta chain is from a study of OX40 agonist ivuxolimab in advanced cancers. The CDR3 has 15 residues. From germline, CDR1 is SNHLY and CDR2 FYNNEI. V was trimmed by 4 bases and J by 2 bases, leaving 13 bases between them. Findings of the study overall: No antigen was identified for the clonally expanded peripheral T cells.

Produced via immunoSEQ multiplex PCR; TCRdb's table is partial and in-frame only. Of approximately 80,000 clones in the sample, approximately 92% were seen once. About this clone: Its antigen is still unknown.

Sequencing was performed on CD4+ or CD8+ T cells sorted from blood, taken in a trial of the OX40 agonist ivuxolimab. The chain has TRBV2 and TRBJ2-3, with D unclear. The TCR comes from an adult with an advanced solid tumor such as melanoma, head and neck, liver or kidney cancer. The CDR3 region has the DNA TGTGCCAGCAGTGTGAGGAGACAAAACACAGATACGCAGTATTTT. It specifies CASSVRRQNTDTQYF.